These 21 T cell receptor beta chains were all obtained from the same sample, sequenced in a study of patients and donors after allogeneic stem cell transplantation. MiXCR, run by TCRdb on the RT-PCR reads, gives a single entry per CDR3 protein. Among about 150,000 distinct CDR3 sequences, about two fifths were seen once, and the ten largest hold roughly 50%. Input material: blood, either unsorted or a sorted T cell fraction (not recorded which). The receptors originated from a human donor who was either an allogeneic HSCT recipient or a stem cell or donor lymphocyte infusion donor (not recorded which). It is not recorded whose cells these are; they may come from a transplant donor.

This clonotype has just a few counts. The chain is built from TRBV10-3 and TRBJ1-1; 7 nucleotides match TRBD1. The CDR3 sequence is 11 residues long. The germline gives CDR1 ENHRY, CDR2 SYGVKD. V lost 8 bases to trimming and J lost 11 bases; unmatched junction nucleotides: 8. CDR3 coding DNA: TGTGCCATCTCTTCTTACAGGGGCGCTTTCTTT. Its translation: CAISSYRGAFF.

This clonotype was counted a few times. The V gene is TRBV15, the J gene TRBJ1-2; no definite D call. The ends were cut back, 5 bases at V and 2 bases at J, with 18 bases in the middle. CDR1 and CDR2 from the germline V gene are LNHNV and YYDKDF (reference sequence). The CDR3 consists of 16 residues. CDR3 nucleotides: TGTGCCACCAGCGCCTATTCTGTCGAGGGAAACTATGGCTACACCTTC. This translates into CATSAYSVEGNYGYTF.

This clonotype was detected a few times. The J gene is TRBJ2-3, the V gene TRBV6-6; unclear D gene. The V gene lost 4 bases and the J gene lost 4 bases, with 12 bases spanning the gap. Germline assignment: CDR1 MNHNY and CDR2 SVGAGI (reference sequence). This CDR3 region has 14 residues. The CDR3 reads CASSFGIVADTQYF. Written as DNA, the CDR3 is TGTGCCAGCAGTTTCGGAATCGTGGCAGATACGCAGTATTTT.

The table lists this clonotype with a few counts. The chain carries TRBV10-3 and TRBJ2-5, with 8 positions matching TRBD2. V shed 10 bases, J shed 5 bases, and the junction held 3 bases outside the gene matches. CDR3 length: 11 amino acids. The germline CDR1 and CDR2 sequences are ENHRY and SYGVKD. In DNA form, the CDR3 reads TGTGCCACCCGGGAGGGGGAGACCCAGTACTTC. Its protein is CATREGETQYF.

This chain joins TRBV9 and TRBJ1-2; 8 nucleotides align to TRBD1. This CDR3 contains 15 residues. V shed 2 bases, J shed 6 bases, and the junction held 9 bases outside the gene matches. Germline V gene lookup returns CDR1 SGDLS and CDR2 YYNGEE. The CDR3 DNA follows: TGTGCCAGCAGCGTCGGACAGGGTCTAAGCCATGGCTACACCTTC. It yields the protein CASSVGQGLSHGYTF.

This chain uses TRBV5-1 with TRBJ2-7; weak D call: TRBD1 (5 bases). Germline V lookup: CDR1 SGHRS, CDR2 YFSETQ. This CDR3 is built from 12 residues. Trimming removed 5 bases at V and 5 bases at J, with 11 bases between. CDR3 residues: CASRDSSNEQYV. The CDR3 coding sequence is TGCGCCAGCAGAGACAGCTCAAACGAGCAGTACGTC.

This clonotype was detected only once. The rearrangement uses TRBV7-8 and TRBJ2-5, with D possibly matching TRBD2 (6 bases). This CDR3 has 14 residues. CDR1 is SGHVS and CDR2 is FQNEAQ in the germline V gene. V was pared by 1 base and J by 3 bases, with 9 bases between. The CDR3: CASSLGSSEETQYF. CDR3 DNA sequence: TGTGCCAGCAGCTTAGGTTCTAGCGAAGAGACCCAGTACTTC. The complete variable domain, with remaining parts taken from reference TRBV7-8 and TRBJ2-5, reads GAGVSQSPRYKVAKRGQDVALRCDPISGHVSLFWYQQALGQGPEFLTYFQNEAQLDKSGLPSDRFFAERPEGSVSTLKIQRTQQEDSAVYLCASSLGSSEETQYFGPGTRLLVL.

This clonotype showed up many times. The rearrangement links TRBV5-1 to TRBJ1-2, with D possibly being TRBD1 (5 bases). The CDR3 spans 14 residues. The V gene's germline CDR1 is SGHRS and CDR2 YFSETQ. Trimming removed 2 bases at V and 7 bases at J, with 15 bases between. CDR3 DNA sequence: TGCGCCAGCAGCTTCGGGGCAGGCCGGGGTGGCTACACCTTC. As protein: CASSFGAGRGGYTF.

The V call is TRBV28, the J call TRBJ1-1; D may be TRBD1 (6 bases). From germline, CDR1 is MDHEN and CDR2 SYDVKM. Between the trimmed V and J ends, which lost 6 bases and 1 base, there was a span of 27 bases. The CDR3 totals 19 residues. The CDR3: CASSPTATGWIPTNTEAFF. The CDR3 region has the DNA TGTGCCAGCAGCCCCACCGCTACAGGGTGGATTCCTACGAACACTGAAGCTTTCTTT.

The chain uses TRBV29-1 and TRBJ1-2, with D perhaps TRBD1 (6 bases). CDR3 length: 13 residues. CDR1 SQVTM and CDR2 ANQGSEA come from the germline V gene. The V end was cut by 4 bases, the J end by 3 bases, with 12 bases between. The DNA for the CDR3 is TGCAGCGTTGTGGACAGCAATCACTATGGCTACACCTTC. It translates to CSVVDSNHYGYTF.

The CDR3 DNA sequence: TGTGCCAGCAGCGCGACAGGGGACGGGGATAATTCACCCCTCCACTTT. It is translated as CASSATGDGDNSPLHF. The chain couples TRBV9 to TRBJ1-6; TRBD1 aligns across 8 bases. Germline trimming cut 3 bases from V and 5 bases from J; bases unmatched to any gene: 7. The CDR3 length is 16 residues. Germline V gene data show CDR1 as SGDLS and CDR2 as YYNGEE.

This clonotype was observed a few times. The chain has TRBV20-1 and TRBJ1-2, with D unresolved. Trimming took 1 base from V and 4 from J, leaving 7 bases between them. Germline values: CDR1 DFQATT, CDR2 SNEGSKA (reference sequence). CDR3 size: 12 residues. This CDR3 is CSARAAAYGYTF. The CDR3 DNA sequence: TGCAGTGCTAGAGCGGCAGCCTATGGCTACACCTTC.

The rearrangement uses TRBV5-1 and TRBJ2-3; D gene unclear. The CDR3 runs to 15 residues. The germline CDR1 and CDR2 sequences are SGHRS and YFSETQ. Trimming pared 4 bases from V and 0 bases from J, leaving 12 bases between. The CDR3 region has the DNA TGCGCCAGCAGCACTTTGGGGATCAGCACAGATACGCAGTATTTT. It is translated as CASSTLGISTDTQYF.

The J gene is TRBJ2-3, the V gene TRBV4-3, with 8 nucleotides matching TRBD1. The junction had 2 bases not matched to a gene; V was cut back by 0 bases and J by 0 bases. The length of the CDR3 is 16 residues. Per the germline V gene, CDR1 is LGHNA and CDR2 is YSLEER. Here the CDR3 DNA reads TGCGCCAGCAGCCAAGAACAGGGGGATAGCACAGATACGCAGTATTTT. Translated: CASSQEQGDSTDTQYF.

This clonotype has just a few counts. The chain carries TRBV7-8 and TRBJ1-6; D is possibly TRBD1 (5 bases). This CDR3 is 13 amino acids long. Trimming stripped 8 bases from V and 5 bases from J, with 10 bases between. Germline-derived CDR1 and CDR2 are SGHVS and FQNEAQ. The CDR3: CASRMGHNSPLHF. The CDR3 DNA reads TGTGCCAGCCGCATGGGGCATAATTCACCCCTCCACTTT.

The genes are TRBV24-1 and TRBJ2-1; either TRBD1 or TRBD2 may supply D (5 bases each). Trimming took off 0 bases at V and 16 bases at J, with 12 bases between the two ends. CDR1 and CDR2 from the germline V gene are KGHDR and SFDVKD. This CDR3 comprises 12 residues. For the CDR3, the DNA is TGTGCCACCAGTGATTTGTCGGGGACCCCCTTCTTC. Translation gives CATSDLSGTPFF.

This clonotype was seen at least ten times. This chain links TRBV10-3 with TRBJ1-2; D is unresolved. CDR3 size: 14 residues. Between the trimmed V and J ends, which lost 3 bases and 0 bases, there was a span of 8 bases. Germline V CDR1 and CDR2: ENHRY, SYGVKD. Written as DNA, the CDR3 is TGTGCCATCAGTGAAGGATTAGCTAACTATGGCTACACCTTC. It specifies CAISEGLANYGYTF.

The chain recombines TRBV12-3 or TRBV12-4 with TRBJ2-1, with D unclear. This CDR3 is built from 13 residues. Trimming pared 3 bases from V and 5 bases from J, leaving 8 bases between. The CDR3 sequence: CASSFGRDNEQFF. The DNA of the CDR3 is TGTGCCAGCAGTTTCGGGCGCGACAATGAGCAGTTCTTC.

The V call is TRBV4-3, the J call TRBJ1-1, with D unresolved. Trimming cost V 1 base and J 4 bases, with 7 bases left between them. The length of the CDR3 is 13 residues. The germline gives CDR1 LGHNA, CDR2 YSLEER. Here the CDR3 reads CASSQVEGTEAFF. The CDR3 nucleotides read TGCGCCAGCAGCCAAGTCGAAGGCACTGAAGCTTTCTTT.

This clonotype was seen a few times. The chain has TRBV12-3 or TRBV12-4 and TRBJ1-1; D is perhaps TRBD1 (5 bases). CDR3 length: 16 residues. Trimming took off 0 bases at V and 0 bases at J, with 11 bases between the two ends. The CDR3 DNA follows: TGTGCCAGCAGTTTAGCGAGCGGGGGATTGAACACTGAAGCTTTCTTT. Protein sequence: CASSLASGGLNTEAFF.

The V gene is TRBV6-2 or TRBV6-3, the J gene TRBJ2-1; 9 bases line up with TRBD2. V lost 2 bases, J lost 8 bases, and 7 bases stayed unmatched. Per the germline V gene, CDR1 is MNHEY and CDR2 is SVGEGT. This CDR3 is 15 amino acids long. The CDR3 bases are TGTGCCAGCAGTTACCTAGCGGGGCGAATCTATGAGCAGTTCTTC. It codes for CASSYLAGRIYEQFF.